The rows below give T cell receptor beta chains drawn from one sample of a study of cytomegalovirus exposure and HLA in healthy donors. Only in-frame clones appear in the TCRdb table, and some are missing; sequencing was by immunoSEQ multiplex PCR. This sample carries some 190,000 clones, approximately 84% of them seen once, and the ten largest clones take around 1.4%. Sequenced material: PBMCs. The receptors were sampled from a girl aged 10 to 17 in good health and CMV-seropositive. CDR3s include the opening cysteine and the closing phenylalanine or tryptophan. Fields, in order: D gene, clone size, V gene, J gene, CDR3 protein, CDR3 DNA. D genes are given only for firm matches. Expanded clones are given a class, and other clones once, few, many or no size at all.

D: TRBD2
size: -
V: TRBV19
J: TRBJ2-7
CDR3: CASSILAGGSYEQYF
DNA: TGTGCCAGTAGTATCCTAGCGGGAGGGTCCTACGAGCAGTACTTC

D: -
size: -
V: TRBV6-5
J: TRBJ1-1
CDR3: CASSYVQGSSTEAFF
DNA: TGTGCCAGCAGTTATGTACAGGGAAGTAGCACTGAAGCTTTCTTT

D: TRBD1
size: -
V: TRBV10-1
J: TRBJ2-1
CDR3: CASSETGQGLFF
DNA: TGCGCCAGCAGTGAAACAGGACAGGGGCTGTTCTTC

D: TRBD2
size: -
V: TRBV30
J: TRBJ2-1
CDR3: CAWSTRLAGSYNEQFF
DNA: TGTGCCTGGAGTACTAGACTAGCGGGATCCTACAATGAGCAGTTCTTC

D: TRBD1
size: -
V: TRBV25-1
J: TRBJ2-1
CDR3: CVTGQGPGNEQFF
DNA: TGTGTCACCGGACAGGGCCCGGGGAATGAGCAGTTCTTC

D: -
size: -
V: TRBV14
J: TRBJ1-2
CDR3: CASSHRYRDRYTF
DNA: TGTGCCAGCAGCCACCGATACAGGGACCGCTACACCTTC

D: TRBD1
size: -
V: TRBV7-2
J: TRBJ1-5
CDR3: CASSQTGIRQPQHF
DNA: TGTGCCAGCAGCCAGACAGGGATTCGCCAGCCCCAGCATTTT

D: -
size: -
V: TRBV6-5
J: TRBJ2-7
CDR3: CASNRGNEQYF
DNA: TGTGCCAGCAATAGGGGGAACGAGCAGTACTTC

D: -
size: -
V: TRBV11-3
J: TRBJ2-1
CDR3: CASSLGGDSYNEQFF
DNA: TGTGCCAGCAGCCTAGGGGGAGACTCCTACAATGAGCAGTTCTTC

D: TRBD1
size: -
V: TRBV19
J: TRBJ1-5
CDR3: CASSDWTGGQPQHF
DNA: TGTGCCAGTAGTGACTGGACAGGGGGTCAGCCCCAGCATTTT

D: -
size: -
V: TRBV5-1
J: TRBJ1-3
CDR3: CASSLVGAPSGNTIYF
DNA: TGCGCCAGCAGCTTGGTGGGGGCGCCCTCTGGAAACACCATATATTTT

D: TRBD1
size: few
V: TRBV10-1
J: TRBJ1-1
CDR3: CASAPGQGNLFEAFF
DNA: TGCGCCAGTGCTCCGGGACAGGGGAACCTCTTTGAAGCTTTCTTT

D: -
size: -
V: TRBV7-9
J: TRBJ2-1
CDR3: CASSYRRDSYNEQFF
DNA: TGTGCCAGCAGCTACCGGCGAGACAGTTACAATGAGCAGTTCTTC

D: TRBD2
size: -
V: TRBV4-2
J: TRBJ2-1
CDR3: CASSPRGLAYTEQFF
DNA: TGTGCCAGCAGCCCCCGGGGACTAGCGTATACCGAGCAGTTCTTC

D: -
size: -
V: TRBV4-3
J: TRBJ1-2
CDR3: CASSQEGPGLRYNYGYTF
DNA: TGCGCCAGCAGCCAAGAGGGGCCAGGGCTTCGATACAACTATGGCTACACCTTC

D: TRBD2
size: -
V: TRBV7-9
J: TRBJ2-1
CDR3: CASSSGLGSPNEQFF
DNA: TGTGCCAGCAGCAGTGGACTAGGGAGTCCCAATGAGCAGTTCTTC

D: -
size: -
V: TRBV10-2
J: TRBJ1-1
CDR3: CASRQQMNTEAFF
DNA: TGCGCCAGCAGACAACAGATGAACACTGAAGCTTTCTTT

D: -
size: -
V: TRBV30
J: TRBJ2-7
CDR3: CAWSVPGSWAYEQYF
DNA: TGTGCCTGGAGTGTACCCGGTAGCTGGGCCTACGAGCAGTACTTC

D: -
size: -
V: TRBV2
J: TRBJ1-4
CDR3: CASRPTLNEKLFF
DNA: TGTGCCAGCAGACCTACTCTCAATGAAAAACTGTTTTTT

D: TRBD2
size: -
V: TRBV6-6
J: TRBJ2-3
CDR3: CASGGTSGTDTQYF
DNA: TGTGCCAGCGGCGGGACTAGCGGGACAGATACGCAGTATTTT

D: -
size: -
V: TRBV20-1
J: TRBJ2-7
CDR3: CSARVVDEQYF
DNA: TGCAGTGCTAGAGTCGTTGACGAGCAGTACTTC

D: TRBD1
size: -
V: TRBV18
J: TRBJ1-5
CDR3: CASSHGQGASNQPQHF
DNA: TGTGCCAGCTCACATGGACAGGGGGCGAGCAATCAGCCCCAGCATTTT

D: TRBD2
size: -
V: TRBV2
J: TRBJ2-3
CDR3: CASGASGSPGESTDTQYF
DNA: TGTGCCAGCGGGGCTAGCGGGAGCCCCGGGGAAAGCACAGATACGCAGTATTTT

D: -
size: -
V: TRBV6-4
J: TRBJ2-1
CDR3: CASSGSGNEQFF
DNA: TGTGCCAGCAGTGGGAGTGGCAATGAGCAGTTCTTC

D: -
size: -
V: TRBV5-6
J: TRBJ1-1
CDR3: CASTLQGTEAFF
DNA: TGTGCCAGCACCCTACAGGGAACTGAAGCTTTCTTT